This entry describes one T cell receptor (beta chain). What it recognizes is unknown. Documented time point: patch test 3, about 24 weeks after DPC sensitization. Treatment specified: therapeutic diphenylcyclopropenone sensitization with weekly scalp DPC. Individual cDNA molecules had unique molecular identifiers attached to them by the library. MiXCR, run by TCRdb on the RACE reads, gives a single entry per CDR3 protein. The table records approximately 86,000 distinct CDR3 sequences, roughly a tenth of them present only once. Germline V gives CDR1 LNHNV, CDR2 YYDKDF (reference sequence). Trimming stripped 0 bases from V and 7 bases from J, with 6 bases between. CDR3 length: 12 residues. This sample was included in a study of human T cells and chemical hapten exposure. The wider study: Across the whole study, which lasted about 23 weeks, patients were given diphenylcyclopropenone on the scalp once a week. Mostly female patients had alopecia areata, totalis or universalis.

General observations from the study: Patch test score was positively correlated with the counts of PT1 expanded TCRs.

The sample in question was whole blood, obtained in connection with sensitization to the hapten diphenylcyclopropenone (DPC). V is TRBV15 and J is TRBJ1-1; D is unresolved. The clonotype originates from a woman in her twenties or thirties with alopecia areata. Some clones in this sample may be carry-over from other donors' samples. The CDR3 DNA reads TGTGCCACCAGCAGAGAGGGCGGTGAAGCTTTCTTT. Its protein is CATSREGGEAFF.